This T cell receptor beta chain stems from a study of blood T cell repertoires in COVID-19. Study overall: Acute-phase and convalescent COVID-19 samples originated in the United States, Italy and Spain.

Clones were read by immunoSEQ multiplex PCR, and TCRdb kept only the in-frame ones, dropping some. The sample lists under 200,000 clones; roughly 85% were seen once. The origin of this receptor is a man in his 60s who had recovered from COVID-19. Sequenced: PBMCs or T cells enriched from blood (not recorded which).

CDR3 in DNA: TGTGCCAGCAGCCCCACCACCGCAGCGGAGCAGTTCTTC. As protein: CASSPTTAAEQFF. V usage is TRBV9 and J usage is TRBJ2-1; unclear D gene. Trimming cost V 4 bases and J 10 bases, with 15 bases left between them. Germline V gene lookup returns CDR1 SGDLS and CDR2 YYNGEE. The CDR3 sequence is 13 residues long.